Below, one T cell receptor (beta chain) is given with its context. Its antigen is unknown. The data originate from a study of Ad26.COV2.S vaccination and SARS-CoV-2 variants. As for the study in general: Enrolled in COV1001, the donor was in the Ad26.COV2.S trial arm, which received the vaccine. Ad26.COV2.S given intramuscularly, once or twice 56 days apart.

CDR3 length: 13 amino acids. Trimming shortened V by 3 bases and J by 6 bases, and 13 bases separated the two germline ends. CDR1 and CDR2 (germline): GTSNPN, SVGIG (reference sequence). Points from the study as a whole: Reportedly, spike-specific CD8+ and CD4+ T cell responses achieved substantial breadth once vaccination had taken place.

The method was immunoSEQ multiplex PCR; TCRdb's version includes in-frame clones alone and lacks a portion of them. The data contain around 370,000 clones, 70% to 90% of them singletons. The treatment: roughly 20 received Ad26.COV2.S at low or high dose, single or two shots; 5 received placebo; per-sample allocation not given. Samples analyzed were those drawn on day 63 after the first vaccine or placebo injection. Vaccination employed an Ad26 vector expressing the Wuhan-strain SARS-CoV-2 spike. The chain recombines TRBV30 with TRBJ2-3; TRBD1 might be the D (6 bases). The TCR comes from a person between 18 and 59 years old who received the Ad26.COV2.S COVID-19 vaccine or a placebo. The material was peripheral blood, obtained in a trial of Ad26.COV2.S vaccine versus placebo. The CDR3 coding sequence is TGTGCCTGGAGCTGGACAGACGTTGATACGCAGTATTTT. Translation: CAWSWTDVDTQYF.